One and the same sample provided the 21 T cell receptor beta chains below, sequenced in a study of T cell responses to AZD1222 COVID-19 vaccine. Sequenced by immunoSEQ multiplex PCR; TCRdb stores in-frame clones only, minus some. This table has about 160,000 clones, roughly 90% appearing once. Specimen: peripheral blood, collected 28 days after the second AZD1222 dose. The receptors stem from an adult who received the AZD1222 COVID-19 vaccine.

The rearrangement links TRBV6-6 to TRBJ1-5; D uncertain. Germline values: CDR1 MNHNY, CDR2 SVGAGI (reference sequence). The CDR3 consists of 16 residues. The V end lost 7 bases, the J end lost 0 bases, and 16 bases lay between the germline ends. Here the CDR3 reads CASTREVSNSNQPQHF. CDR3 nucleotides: TGTGCCAGCACCCGGGAGGTATCAAATAGCAATCAGCCCCAGCATTTT.

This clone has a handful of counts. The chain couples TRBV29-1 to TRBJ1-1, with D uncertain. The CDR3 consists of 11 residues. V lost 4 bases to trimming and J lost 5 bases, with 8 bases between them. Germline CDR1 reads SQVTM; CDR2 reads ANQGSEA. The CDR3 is CSVALETEAFF. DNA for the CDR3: TGCAGCGTTGCTTTGGAAACTGAAGCTTTCTTT.

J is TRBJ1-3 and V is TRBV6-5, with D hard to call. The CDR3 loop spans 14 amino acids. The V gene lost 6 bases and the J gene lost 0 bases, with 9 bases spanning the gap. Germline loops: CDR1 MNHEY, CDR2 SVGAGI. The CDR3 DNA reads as TGTGCCAGCAGGCAGAAGATCTCTGGAAACACCATATATTTT. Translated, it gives CASRQKISGNTIYF.

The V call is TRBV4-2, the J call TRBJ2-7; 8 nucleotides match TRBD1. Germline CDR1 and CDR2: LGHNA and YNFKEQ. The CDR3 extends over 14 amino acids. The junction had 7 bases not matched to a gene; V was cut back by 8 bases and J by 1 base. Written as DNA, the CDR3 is TGTGCCAGCCGATCCGGACAGGGATCCTACGAGCAGTACTTC. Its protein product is CASRSGQGSYEQYF.

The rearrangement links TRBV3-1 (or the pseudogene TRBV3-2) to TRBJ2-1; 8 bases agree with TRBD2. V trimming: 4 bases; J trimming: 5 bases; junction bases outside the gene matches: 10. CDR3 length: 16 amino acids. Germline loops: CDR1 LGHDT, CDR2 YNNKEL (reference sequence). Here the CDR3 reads CASSPTSGRVDNEQFF. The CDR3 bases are TGTGCCAGCAGCCCAACTAGCGGTCGGGTCGACAATGAGCAGTTCTTC.

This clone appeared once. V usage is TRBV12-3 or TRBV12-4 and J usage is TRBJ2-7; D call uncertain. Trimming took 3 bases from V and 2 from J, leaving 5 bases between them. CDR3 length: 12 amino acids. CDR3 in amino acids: CASSFNPYEQYF. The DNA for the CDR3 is TGTGCCAGCAGTTTCAATCCCTACGAGCAGTACTTC.

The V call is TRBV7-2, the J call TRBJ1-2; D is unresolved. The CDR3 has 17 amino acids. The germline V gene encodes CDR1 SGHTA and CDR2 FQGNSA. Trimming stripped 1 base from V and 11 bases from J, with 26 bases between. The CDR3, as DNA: TGTGCCAGCAGCTTAGACAGTACGGCGGTTCGGGTGAAGGAATACACCTTC. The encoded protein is CASSLDSTAVRVKEYTF.

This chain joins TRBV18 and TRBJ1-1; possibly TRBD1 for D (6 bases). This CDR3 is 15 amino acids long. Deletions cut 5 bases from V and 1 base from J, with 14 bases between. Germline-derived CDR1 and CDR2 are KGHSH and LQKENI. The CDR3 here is CASSFSGTKNTEAFF. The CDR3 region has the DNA TGTGCCAGCTCATTTTCCGGGACAAAGAACACTGAAGCTTTCTTT.

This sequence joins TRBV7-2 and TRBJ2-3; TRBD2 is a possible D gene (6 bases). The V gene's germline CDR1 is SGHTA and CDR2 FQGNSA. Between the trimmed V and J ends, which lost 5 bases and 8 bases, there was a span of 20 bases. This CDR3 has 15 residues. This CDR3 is CASSAGTGALGTQYF. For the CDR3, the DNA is TGTGCCAGCAGCGCAGGGACTGGAGCATTAGGTACGCAGTATTTT.

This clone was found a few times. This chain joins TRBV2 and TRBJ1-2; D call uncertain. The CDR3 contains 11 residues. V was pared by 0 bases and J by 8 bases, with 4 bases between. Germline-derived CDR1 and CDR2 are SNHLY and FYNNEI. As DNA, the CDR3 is TGTGCCAGCAGTGAAGCGCGGGGCTACACCTTC. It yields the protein CASSEARGYTF.

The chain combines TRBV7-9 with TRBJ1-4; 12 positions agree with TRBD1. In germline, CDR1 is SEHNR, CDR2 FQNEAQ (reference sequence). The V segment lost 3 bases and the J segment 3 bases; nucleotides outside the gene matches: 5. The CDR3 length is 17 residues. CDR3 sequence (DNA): TGTGCCAGCAGCTTGGGGACAGGGGGCAGGGCTAATGAAAAACTGTTTTTT. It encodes CASSLGTGGRANEKLFF.

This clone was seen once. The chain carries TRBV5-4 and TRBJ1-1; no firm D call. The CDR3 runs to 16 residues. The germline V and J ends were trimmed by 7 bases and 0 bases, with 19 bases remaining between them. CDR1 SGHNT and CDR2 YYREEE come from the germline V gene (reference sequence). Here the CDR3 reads CASLSPGTTMNTEAFF. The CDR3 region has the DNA TGTGCCAGCCTTTCCCCCGGCACAACAATGAACACTGAAGCTTTCTTT.

The CDR3 reads CASSFSQYGGYTF. DNA of the CDR3: TGTGCCAGCAGTTTCAGTCAGTACGGCGGCTACACCTTC. The chain is built from TRBV27 and TRBJ1-2; no clear D gene. The germline V and J ends were trimmed by 3 bases and 8 bases, with 13 bases remaining between them. The CDR3 covers 13 residues. CDR1 is MNHEY, CDR2 SMNVEV, per germline (reference sequence).

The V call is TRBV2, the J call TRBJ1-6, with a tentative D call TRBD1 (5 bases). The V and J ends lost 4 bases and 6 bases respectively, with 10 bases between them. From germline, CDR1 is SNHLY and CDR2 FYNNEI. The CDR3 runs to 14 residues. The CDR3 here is CASSVGGPNSPLHF. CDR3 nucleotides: TGTGCCAGCAGTGTGGGGGGTCCTAATTCACCCCTCCACTTT.

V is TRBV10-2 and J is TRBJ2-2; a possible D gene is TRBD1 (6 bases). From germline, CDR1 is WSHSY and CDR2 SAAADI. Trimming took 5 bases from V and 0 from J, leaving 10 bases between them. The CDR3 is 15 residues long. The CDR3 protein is CASSLTGPNTGELFF. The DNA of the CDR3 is TGCGCCAGCAGTTTGACAGGACCGAACACCGGGGAGCTGTTTTTT.

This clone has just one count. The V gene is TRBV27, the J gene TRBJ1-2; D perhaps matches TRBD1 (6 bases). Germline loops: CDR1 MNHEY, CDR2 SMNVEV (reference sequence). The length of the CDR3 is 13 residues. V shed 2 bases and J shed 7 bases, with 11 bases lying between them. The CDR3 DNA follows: TGTGCCAGCAGTTTAGTGGCCAGGGGTGGCTACACCTTC. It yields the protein CASSLVARGGYTF.

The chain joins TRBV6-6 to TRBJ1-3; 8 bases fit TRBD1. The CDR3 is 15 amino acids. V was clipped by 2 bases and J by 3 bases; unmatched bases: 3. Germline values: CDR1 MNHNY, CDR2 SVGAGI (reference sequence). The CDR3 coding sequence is TGTGCCAGCAGTTACGGCAGGGGGCATGGAAACACCATATATTTT. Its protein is CASSYGRGHGNTIYF.

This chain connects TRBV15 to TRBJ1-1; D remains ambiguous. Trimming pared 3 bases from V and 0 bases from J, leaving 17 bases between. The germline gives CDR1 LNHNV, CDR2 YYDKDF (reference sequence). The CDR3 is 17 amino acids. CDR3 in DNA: TGTGCCACCAGCAGGCGACTGAACAGCCTCATGAACACTGAAGCTTTCTTT. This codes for CATSRRLNSLMNTEAFF.

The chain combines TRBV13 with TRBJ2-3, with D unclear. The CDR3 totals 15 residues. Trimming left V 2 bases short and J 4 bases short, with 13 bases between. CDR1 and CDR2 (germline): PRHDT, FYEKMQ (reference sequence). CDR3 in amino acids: CASSLRVTQADTQYF. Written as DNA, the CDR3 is TGTGCCAGCAGCTTAAGGGTCACGCAGGCAGATACGCAGTATTTT.

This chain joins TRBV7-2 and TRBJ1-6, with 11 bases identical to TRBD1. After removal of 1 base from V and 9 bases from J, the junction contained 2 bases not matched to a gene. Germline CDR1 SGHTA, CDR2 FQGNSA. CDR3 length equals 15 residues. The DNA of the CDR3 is TGTGCCAGCAGCTTAGAAGGGACAGGGGGTTCACCCCTCCACTTT. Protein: CASSLEGTGGSPLHF.

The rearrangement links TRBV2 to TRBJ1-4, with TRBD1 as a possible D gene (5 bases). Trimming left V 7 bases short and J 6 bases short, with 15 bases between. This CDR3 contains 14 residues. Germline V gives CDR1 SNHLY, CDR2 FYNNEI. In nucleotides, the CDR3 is TGTGCCAGCACCCTCGGTTGGGGGGATGAAAAACTGTTTTTT. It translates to CASTLGWGDEKLFF.